This record looks at one TCR beta chain sequence and its context. The CDR3 is 13 amino acids. Germline CDR1 and CDR2: LNHDA and SQIVND (reference sequence). V lost 7 bases, J lost 8 bases, and 9 bases stayed unmatched. This sample stems from a study of technical replicates of blood from four donors. Libraries were prepared by immunoSEQ multiplex PCR; TCRdb keeps only in-frame clonotypes and omits some of them. The sample records roughly 14,000 clones, approximately 80% being singletons. The TCR was taken from a human donor in good health. This chain links TRBV19 with TRBJ1-2; TRBD1 matches at 8 bases. Sequencing used PBMCs. The CDR3 spells CASTHDRGIGYTF. CDR3 DNA: TGTGCCAGTACCCACGACAGGGGCATCGGCTACACCTTC.